One T cell receptor beta chain is described in this entry. The antigen is not known. These data belong to a study of immune evolution from preneoplasia to lung adenocarcinoma. Overall study context: HLA loss of heterozygosity: around 6.5% AIS, roughly 15% MIA, 30% to 35% ADC, none AAH. Study observations and caveats: Later-stage lesions seemingly showed higher T cell density and diversity than normal lung.

Clones were read by immunoSEQ multiplex PCR, and TCRdb kept only the in-frame ones, dropping some. This table has some 10,000 clones, roughly three quarters appearing once. Patient tissue came from resections in Japan or China, 2014–2017. After pathologic assessment, macro-dissection selected premalignant or tumor cells for extraction. J gave up 4 bases and V 4 bases, and 5 bases lay outside the gene matches. Germline CDR1 SGHAT, CDR2 FQNNGV. This CDR3 has 16 residues. The sample was FFPE minimally invasive lung adenocarcinoma tissue. The chain joins TRBV11-2 to TRBJ2-3; 13 positions agree with TRBD2. This receptor was obtained from a donor aged 70 or over with lung adenocarcinoma. The CDR3 DNA reads as TGTGCCAGCAGCTCACCACTAGCGGGAGGGGCAGATACGCAGTATTTT. Protein product: CASSSPLAGGADTQYF.